This T cell receptor (beta chain) was obtained from a study of shared clonotypes between healthy human individuals. Study background: Sampling drew on donors who were a couple of women and a few men aged 18 to 49. Points from the study as a whole: Exclusively blood specimens were collected; tissue repertoires likely differ.

Libraries were prepared by immunoSEQ multiplex PCR; TCRdb keeps only in-frame clonotypes and omits some of them. The table includes roughly 2.4 million clones, about 94% detected once. CDR3 size: 15 residues. Trimming removed 0 bases at V and 7 bases at J, with 11 bases between. The germline V gene has CDR1 SGDLS and CDR2 YYNGEE. Concerning this clone: Its matching antigen is unknown.

This clonotype originated in a young man in good health. What was sequenced was naive CD4+ T cells sorted from blood. Subset of the sample: CD45RA+ positively selected. This rearrangement joins TRBV9 to TRBJ1-6, with no clear D. CDR3 region: CASSVAAGGNSPLHF. The CDR3 nucleotides are TGTGCCAGCAGCGTAGCTGCGGGTGGCAATTCACCCCTCCACTTT. The variable domain in full, completed from reference TRBV9 and TRBJ1-6, reads DSGVTQTPKHLITATGQRVTLRCSPRSGDLSVYWYQQSLDQGLQFLIQYYNGEERAKGNILERFSAQQFPDLHSELNLSSLELGDSALYFCASSVAAGGNSPLHFGNGTRLTVT.